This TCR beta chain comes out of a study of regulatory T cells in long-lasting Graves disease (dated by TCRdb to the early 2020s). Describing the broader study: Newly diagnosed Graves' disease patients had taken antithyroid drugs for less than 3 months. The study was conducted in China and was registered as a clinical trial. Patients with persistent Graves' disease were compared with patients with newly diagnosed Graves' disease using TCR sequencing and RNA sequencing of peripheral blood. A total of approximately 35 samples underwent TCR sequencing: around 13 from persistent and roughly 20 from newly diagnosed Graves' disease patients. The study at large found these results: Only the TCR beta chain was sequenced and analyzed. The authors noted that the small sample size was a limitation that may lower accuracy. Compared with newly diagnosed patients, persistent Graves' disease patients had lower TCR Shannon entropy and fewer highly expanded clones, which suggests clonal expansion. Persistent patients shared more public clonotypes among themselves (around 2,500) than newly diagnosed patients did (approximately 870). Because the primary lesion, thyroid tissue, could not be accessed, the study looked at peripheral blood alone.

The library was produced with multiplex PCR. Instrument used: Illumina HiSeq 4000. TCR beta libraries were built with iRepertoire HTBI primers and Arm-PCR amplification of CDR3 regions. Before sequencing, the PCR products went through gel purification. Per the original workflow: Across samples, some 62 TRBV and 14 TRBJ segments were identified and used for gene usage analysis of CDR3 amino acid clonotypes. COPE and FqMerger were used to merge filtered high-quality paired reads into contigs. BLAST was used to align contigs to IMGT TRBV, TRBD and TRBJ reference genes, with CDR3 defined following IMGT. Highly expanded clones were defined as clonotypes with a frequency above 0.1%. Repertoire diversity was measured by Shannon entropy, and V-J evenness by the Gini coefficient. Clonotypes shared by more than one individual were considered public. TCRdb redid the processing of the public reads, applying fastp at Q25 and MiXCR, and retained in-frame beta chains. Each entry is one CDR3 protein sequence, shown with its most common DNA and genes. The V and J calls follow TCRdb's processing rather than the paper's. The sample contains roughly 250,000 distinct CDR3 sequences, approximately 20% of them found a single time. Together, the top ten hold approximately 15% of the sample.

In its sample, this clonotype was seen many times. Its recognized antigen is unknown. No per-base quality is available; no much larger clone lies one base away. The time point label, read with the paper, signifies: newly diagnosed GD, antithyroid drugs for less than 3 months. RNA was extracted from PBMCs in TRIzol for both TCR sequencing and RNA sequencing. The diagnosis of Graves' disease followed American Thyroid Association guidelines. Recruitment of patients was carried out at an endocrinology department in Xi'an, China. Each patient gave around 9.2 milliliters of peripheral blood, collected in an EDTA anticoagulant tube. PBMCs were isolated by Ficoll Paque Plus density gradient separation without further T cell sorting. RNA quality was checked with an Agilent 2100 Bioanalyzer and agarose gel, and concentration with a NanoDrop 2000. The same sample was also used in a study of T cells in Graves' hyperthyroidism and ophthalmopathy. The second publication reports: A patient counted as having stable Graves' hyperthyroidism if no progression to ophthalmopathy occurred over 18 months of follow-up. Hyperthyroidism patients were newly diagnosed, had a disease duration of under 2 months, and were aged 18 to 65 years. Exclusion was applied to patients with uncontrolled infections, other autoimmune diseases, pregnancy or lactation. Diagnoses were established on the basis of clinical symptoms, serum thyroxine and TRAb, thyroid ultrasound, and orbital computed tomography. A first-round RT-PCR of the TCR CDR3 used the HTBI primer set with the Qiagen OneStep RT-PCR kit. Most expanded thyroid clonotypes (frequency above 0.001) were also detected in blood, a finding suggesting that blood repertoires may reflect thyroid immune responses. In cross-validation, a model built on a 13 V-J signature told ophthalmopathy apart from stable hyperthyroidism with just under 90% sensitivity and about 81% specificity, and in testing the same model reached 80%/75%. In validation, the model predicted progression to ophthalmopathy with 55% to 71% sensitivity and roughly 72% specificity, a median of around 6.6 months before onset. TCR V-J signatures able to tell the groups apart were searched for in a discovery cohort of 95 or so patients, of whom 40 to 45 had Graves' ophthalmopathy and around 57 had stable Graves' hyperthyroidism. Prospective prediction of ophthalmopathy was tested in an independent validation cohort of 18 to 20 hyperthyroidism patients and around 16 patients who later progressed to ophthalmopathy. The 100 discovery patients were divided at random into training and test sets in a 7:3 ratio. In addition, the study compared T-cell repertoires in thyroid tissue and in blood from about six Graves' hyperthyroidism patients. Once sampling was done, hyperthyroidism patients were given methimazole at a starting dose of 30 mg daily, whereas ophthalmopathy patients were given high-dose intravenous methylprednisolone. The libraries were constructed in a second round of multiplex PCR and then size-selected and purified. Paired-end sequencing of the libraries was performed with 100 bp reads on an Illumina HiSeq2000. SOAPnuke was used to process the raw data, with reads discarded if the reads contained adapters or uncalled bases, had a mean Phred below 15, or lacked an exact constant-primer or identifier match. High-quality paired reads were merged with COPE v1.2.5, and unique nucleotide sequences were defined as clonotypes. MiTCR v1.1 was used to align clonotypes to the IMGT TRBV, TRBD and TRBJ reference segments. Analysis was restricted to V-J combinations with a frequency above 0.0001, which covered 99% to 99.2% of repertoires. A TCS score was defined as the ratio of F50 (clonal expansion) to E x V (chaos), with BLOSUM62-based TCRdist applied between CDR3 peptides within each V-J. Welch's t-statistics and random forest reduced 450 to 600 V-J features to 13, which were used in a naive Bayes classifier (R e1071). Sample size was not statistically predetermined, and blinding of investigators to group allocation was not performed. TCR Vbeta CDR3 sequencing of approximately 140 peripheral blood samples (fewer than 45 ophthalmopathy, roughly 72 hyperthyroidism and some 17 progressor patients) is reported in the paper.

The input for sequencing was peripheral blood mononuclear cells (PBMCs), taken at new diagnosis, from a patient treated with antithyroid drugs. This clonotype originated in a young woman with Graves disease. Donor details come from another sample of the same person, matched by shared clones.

The CDR3 protein sequence reads: CASSVTGINQPQHF. The DNA sequence is given as TGTGCCAGCAGCGTGACAGGGATCAATCAGCCCCAGCATTTT. This chain is built from TRBV7-2 and TRBJ1-5, with 7 middle bases fitting TRBD1. Trimmed from V: 5 bases; trimmed from J: 3 bases; junction bases lacking a gene match: 4. In the germline V gene, CDR1 corresponds to SGHTA and CDR2 to FQGNSA. The CDR3 starts with the cysteine, ends with the phenylalanine, and has 14 residues. Only the CDR3 part of the read is kept: 42 bases, read in frame from the first base. The CDR3 plus the reference TRBV7-2 and TRBJ1-5 genes for the other parts give the full variable domain: GAGVSQSPSNKVTEKGKDVELRCDPISGHTALYWYRQSLGQGLEFLIYFQGNSAPDKSGLPSDRFSAERTGGSVSTLTIQRTQQEDSAVYLCASSVTGINQPQHFGDGTRLSIL.